One T cell receptor beta chain is described in this entry. These data are taken from a study of PD-1 blockade in classical Hodgkin lymphoma. Time point described: newly diagnosed, previously untreated cHL patient sample. From thawed PBMCs, CD8+ T cells were isolated by magnetic negative selection. Using immunoSEQ multiplex PCR, the repertoire was profiled, and TCRdb retains in-frame clones only, with some absent. The repertoire consists of about 5,200 clones, with around 89% occurring once and the leading ten covering approximately 15%. With 4 bases clipped from V and 3 bases from J, the junction kept 3 bases outside the gene matches. CDR3 length: 15 residues. The germline V gene encodes CDR1 SGHNT and CDR2 YYREEE (reference sequence).

The TCR was taken from a human donor with classical Hodgkin lymphoma. The genes are TRBV5-4 and TRBJ1-3, with 11 bases fitting TRBD1. Sequenced material: CD8+ T cells from blood. The DNA for the CDR3 is TGTGCCAGCAGCAAGGACAGGGGGCTTGGAAACACCATATATTTT. Translation: CASSKDRGLGNTIYF.